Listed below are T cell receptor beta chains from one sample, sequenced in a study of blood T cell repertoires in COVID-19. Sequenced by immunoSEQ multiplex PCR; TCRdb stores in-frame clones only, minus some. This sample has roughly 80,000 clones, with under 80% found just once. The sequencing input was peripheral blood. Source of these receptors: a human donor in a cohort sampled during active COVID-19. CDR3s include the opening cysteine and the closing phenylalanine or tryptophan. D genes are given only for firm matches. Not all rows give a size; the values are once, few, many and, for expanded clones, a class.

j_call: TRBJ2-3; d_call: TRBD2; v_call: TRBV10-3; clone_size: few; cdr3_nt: TGTGCCATCAGTGAGCCTAGCGGGAGAATGGCAGATACGCAGTATTTT; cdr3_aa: CAISEPSGRMADTQYF
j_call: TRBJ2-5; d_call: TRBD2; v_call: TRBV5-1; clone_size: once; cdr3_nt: TGCGCCAGCAGCTCGGCGGGGGTCCAAGAGACCCAGTACTTC; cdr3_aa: CASSSAGVQETQYF
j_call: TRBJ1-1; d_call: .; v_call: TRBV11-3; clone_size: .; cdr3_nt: TGTGCCAGCAGCCCCTTATACTCGGGGACTGAAGCTTTCTTT; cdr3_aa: CASSPLYSGTEAFF
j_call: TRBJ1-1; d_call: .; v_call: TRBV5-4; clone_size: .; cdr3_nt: TGTGCCAGCAGGATCCCCGGGAGGGACACTGAAGCTTTCTTT; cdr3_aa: CASRIPGRDTEAFF
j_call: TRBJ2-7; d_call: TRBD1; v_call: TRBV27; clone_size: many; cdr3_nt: TGTGCCAGCAGTTTATCGGTAGGACAGGGTCACGAGCAGTACTTC; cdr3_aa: CASSLSVGQGHEQYF
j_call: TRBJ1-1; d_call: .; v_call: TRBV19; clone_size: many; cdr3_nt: TGTGCCAGTAGTATAGTCACAGTGAACACTGAAGCTTTCTTT; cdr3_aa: CASSIVTVNTEAFF
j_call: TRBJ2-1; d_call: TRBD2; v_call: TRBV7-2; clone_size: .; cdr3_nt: TGTGCGGGTAGCCTAGCGGGAGCTCATGAGCAGTTCTTC; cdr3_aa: CAGSLAGAHEQFF
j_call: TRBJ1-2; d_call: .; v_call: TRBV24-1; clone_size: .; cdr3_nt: TGTGCCACCAGTGAATCAGGGTACGGCTACACCTTC; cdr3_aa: CATSESGYGYTF
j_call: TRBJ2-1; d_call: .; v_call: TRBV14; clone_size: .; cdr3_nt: TGTGCCAGCAGCGGAGCTAGCGAGGAGCAGTTCTTC; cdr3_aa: CASSGASEEQFF
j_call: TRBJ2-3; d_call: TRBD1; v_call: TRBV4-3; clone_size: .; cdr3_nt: TGCGCCAGCAGCCAAGATCGAGCGGACAGGGGTCTACAAGATACGCAGTATTTT; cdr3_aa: CASSQDRADRGLQDTQYF
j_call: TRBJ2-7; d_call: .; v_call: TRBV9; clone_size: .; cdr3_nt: TGTGCCAGCAGCGTAGTAGACAGGTCGGCCCACGAGCAGTACTTC; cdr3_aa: CASSVVDRSAHEQYF
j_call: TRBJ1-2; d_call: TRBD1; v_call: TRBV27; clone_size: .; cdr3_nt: TGTGCCAGCAGTGTGACAGGGAACTATGGCTACACCTTC; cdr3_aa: CASSVTGNYGYTF
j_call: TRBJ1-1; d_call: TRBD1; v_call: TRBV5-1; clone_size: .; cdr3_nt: TGCGCCAGCACATCGACAGGGGCGGGTACTGAAGCTTTCTTT; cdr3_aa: CASTSTGAGTEAFF
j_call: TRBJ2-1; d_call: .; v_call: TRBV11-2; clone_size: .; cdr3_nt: TGTGCCAGCAGACGGCCCGGCAGGGCGGGGAATGAGCAGTTCTTC; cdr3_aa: CASRRPGRAGNEQFF
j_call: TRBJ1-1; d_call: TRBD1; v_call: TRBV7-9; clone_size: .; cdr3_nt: TGTGCCAGCAGCCTCCGGGACAGGGAAAACACTGAAGCTTTCTTT; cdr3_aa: CASSLRDRENTEAFF
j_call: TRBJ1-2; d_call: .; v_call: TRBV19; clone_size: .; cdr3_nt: TGTGCCACCGCGGAGGTAGCGGACTATGGCTACACCTTC; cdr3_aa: CATAEVADYGYTF
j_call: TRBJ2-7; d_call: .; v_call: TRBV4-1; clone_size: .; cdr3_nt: TGCGCCAGCAGCCAAGCAACGAGACCGAGGGACTACGAGCAGTACTTC; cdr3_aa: CASSQATRPRDYEQYF
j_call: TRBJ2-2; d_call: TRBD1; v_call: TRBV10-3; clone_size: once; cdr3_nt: TGTGCCATCGGGACAGGGGGCGCGGGCACCGGGGAGCTGTTTTTT; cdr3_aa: CAIGTGGAGTGELFF
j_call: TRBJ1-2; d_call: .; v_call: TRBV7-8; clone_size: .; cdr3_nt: TGTGCCAGCAGCTCTCAGACAGGCTATGGCTACACCTTC; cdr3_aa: CASSSQTGYGYTF
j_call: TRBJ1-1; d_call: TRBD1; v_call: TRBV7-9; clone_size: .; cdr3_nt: TGTGCCAGCAGCTTGAACAGGGGGCGACGGACTGAAGCTTTCTTT; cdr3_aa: CASSLNRGRRTEAFF
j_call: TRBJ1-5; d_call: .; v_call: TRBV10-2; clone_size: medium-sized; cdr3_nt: TGCGCCAGCAGTGAGATCCGGGGTAGCAATCAGCCCCAGCATTTT; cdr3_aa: CASSEIRGSNQPQHF
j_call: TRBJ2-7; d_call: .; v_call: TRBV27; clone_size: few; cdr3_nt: TGTGCCAGCAGCCTAACCGGGTCCGAGCAGTACTTC; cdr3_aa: CASSLTGSEQYF
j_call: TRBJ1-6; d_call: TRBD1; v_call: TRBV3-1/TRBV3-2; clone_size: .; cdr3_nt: TGTGCCAGCAGCCATAATACCAATTTCATTACAGGGGAGAGCTCCTATAATTCACCCCTCCACTTT; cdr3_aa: CASSHNTNFITGESSYNSPLHF
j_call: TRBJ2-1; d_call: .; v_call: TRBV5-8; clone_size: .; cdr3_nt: TGTGCCAGCACCCCGTTTCAGGGCTACAATGAGCAGTTCTTC; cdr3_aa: CASTPFQGYNEQFF
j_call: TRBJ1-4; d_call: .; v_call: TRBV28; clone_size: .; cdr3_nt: TGTGCCAGCAGTTTCCTCGGAGCAGGGGTGCAAGAAAAACTGTTTTTT; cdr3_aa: CASSFLGAGVQEKLFF
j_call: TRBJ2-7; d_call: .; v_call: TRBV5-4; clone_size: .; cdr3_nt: TGTGCCAGCAGCTCGGACAGCTACTACGAGCAGTACTTC; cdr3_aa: CASSSDSYYEQYF
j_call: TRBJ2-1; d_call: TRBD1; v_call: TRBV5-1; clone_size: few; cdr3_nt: TGCGCCAGCAGCTTGGCGGGGGACAGGGGGCCCCCGAGCTACAATGAGCAGTTCTTC; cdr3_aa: CASSLAGDRGPPSYNEQFF
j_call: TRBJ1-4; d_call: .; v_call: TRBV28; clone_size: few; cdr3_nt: TGTGCCAGCAGTCCAAGGGGTGCAACTAATGAAAAACTGTTTTTT; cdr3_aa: CASSPRGATNEKLFF
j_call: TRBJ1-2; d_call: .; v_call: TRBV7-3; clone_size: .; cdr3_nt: TGTGCCAGCAGTTCCCCTCCTACAGGGACCTCAAACTATGGCTACACCTTC; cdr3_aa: CASSSPPTGTSNYGYTF
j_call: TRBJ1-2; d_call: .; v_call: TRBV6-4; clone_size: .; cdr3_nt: TGTGCCAGCAGTGACACGCCGGGAAGGATTGGCTACACCTTC; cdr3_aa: CASSDTPGRIGYTF
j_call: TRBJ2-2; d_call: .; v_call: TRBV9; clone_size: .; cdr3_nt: TGTGCCAGCAGGAGGACTTTCGGGGAGCTGTTTTTT; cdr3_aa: CASRRTFGELFF
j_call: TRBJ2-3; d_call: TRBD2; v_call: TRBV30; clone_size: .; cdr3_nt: TGTGCCTGGAGCTTCCAGCGGGGGTTCACAGATACGCAGTATTTT; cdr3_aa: CAWSFQRGFTDTQYF
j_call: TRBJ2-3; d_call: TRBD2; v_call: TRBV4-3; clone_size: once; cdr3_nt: TGCGCCAGCAGCCAAGTAGCGGGGGGCGTCAGTCCCACAGATACGCAGTATTTT; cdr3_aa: CASSQVAGGVSPTDTQYF
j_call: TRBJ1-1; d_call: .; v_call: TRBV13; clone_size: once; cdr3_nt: TGTGCCAGCAGCGGGGAGCAGGACACTGAAGCTTTCTTT; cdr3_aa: CASSGEQDTEAFF
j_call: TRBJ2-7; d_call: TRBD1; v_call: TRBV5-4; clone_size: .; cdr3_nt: TGTGCCGTAGGACAGGGAAGTGCCTACGAGCAGTACTTC; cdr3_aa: CAVGQGSAYEQYF
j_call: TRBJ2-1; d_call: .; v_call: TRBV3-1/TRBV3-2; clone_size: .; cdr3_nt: TGTGCCAGCAGCCAAGTAATAGGGGGTTTCTACAATGAGCAGTTCTTC; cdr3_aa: CASSQVIGGFYNEQFF
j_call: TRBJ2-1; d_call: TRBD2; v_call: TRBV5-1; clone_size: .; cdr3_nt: TGCGCCAGCAGCTCGACCGGGACTAGCGTCTACAATGAGCAGTTCTTC; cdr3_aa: CASSSTGTSVYNEQFF
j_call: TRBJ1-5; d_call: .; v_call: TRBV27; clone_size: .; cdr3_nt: TGTGCCAGCAGTTTCCGGGGCAATCAGCCCCAGCATTTT; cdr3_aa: CASSFRGNQPQHF
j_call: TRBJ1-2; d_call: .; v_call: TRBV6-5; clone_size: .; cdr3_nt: TGTGCCAGCAGTAGGGGGTGGGACTATGGCTACACCTTC; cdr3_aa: CASSRGWDYGYTF
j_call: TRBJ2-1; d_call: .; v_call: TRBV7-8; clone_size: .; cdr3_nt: TGTGCCAGCAGCTTAGATCGGGGCAATGAGCAGTTCTTC; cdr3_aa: CASSLDRGNEQFF
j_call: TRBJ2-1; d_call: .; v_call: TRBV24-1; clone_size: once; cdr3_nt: TGTGCCACCAGTGATAACCCCGCGGTCAGTGAGCAGTTCTTC; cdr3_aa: CATSDNPAVSEQFF
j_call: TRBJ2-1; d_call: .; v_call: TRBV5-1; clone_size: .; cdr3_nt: TGCGCCAGCAGCTTTTCTAGCTCGGGGAATGAGCAGTTCTTC; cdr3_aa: CASSFSSSGNEQFF
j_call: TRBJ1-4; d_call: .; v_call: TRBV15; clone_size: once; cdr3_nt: TGTGCCACCAGGGTCGGAGGTCGCACTAATGAAAAACTGTTTTTT; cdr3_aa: CATRVGGRTNEKLFF
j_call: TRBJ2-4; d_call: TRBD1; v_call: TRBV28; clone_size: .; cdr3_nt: TGTGCCAGCAGCCAGGGGGCTCGGGCCAAAAACATTCAGTACTTC; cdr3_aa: CASSQGARAKNIQYF
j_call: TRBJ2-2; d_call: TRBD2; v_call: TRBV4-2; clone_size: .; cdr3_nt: TGTGCCAGCAGCCAAGACCTAGCGGGGCCCGGGGAGCTGTTTTTT; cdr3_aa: CASSQDLAGPGELFF
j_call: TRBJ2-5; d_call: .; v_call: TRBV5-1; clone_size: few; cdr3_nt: TGCGCCAGCACCCTTTATCCTACGGGCCAAGAGACCCAGTACTTC; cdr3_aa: CASTLYPTGQETQYF
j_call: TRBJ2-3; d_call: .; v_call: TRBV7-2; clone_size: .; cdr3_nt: TGTGCCAGCAGCTTAGTTGGCGGGAATCCCACAGATACGCAGTATTTT; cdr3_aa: CASSLVGGNPTDTQYF
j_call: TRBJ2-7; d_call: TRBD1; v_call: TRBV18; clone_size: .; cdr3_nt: TGTGCCAGCTCACCAAAACAGGGGGCGGACGAGCAGTACTTC; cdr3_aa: CASSPKQGADEQYF
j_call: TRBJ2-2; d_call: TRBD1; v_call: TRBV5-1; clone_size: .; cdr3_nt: TGCGCCAGCAGCCTGGGACAGACTTCGAACACCGGGGAGCTGTTTTTT; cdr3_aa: CASSLGQTSNTGELFF
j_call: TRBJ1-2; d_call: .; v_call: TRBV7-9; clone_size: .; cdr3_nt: TGTGCCAGCAGCTTAGGCAGAAACTATGGCTACACCTTC; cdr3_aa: CASSLGRNYGYTF
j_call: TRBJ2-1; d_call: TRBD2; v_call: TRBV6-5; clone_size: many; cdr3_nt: TGTGCCAGCAGACCGGGACTAGCGGGCCCCAATGAGCAGTTCTTC; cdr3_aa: CASRPGLAGPNEQFF
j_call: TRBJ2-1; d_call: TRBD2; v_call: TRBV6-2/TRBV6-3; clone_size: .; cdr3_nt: TGTGCCAGCAGCATTACCGGGACTAGGGACAATGAGCAGTTCTTC; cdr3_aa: CASSITGTRDNEQFF